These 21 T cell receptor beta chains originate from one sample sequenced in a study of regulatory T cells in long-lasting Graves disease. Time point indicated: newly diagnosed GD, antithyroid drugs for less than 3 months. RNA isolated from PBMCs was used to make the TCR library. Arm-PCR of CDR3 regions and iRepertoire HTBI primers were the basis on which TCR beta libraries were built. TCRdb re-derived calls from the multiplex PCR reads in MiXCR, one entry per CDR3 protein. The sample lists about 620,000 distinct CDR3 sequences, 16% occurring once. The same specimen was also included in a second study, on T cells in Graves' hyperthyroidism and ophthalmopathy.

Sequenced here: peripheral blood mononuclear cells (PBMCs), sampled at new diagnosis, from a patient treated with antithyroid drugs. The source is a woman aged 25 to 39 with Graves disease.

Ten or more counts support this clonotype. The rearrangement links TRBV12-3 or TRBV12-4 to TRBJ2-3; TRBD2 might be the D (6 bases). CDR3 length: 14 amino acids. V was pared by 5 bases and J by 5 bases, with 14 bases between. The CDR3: CASSRGDLEDTQYF. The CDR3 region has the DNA TGTGCCAGCAGTCGCGGGGACTTGGAAGATACGCAGTATTTT.

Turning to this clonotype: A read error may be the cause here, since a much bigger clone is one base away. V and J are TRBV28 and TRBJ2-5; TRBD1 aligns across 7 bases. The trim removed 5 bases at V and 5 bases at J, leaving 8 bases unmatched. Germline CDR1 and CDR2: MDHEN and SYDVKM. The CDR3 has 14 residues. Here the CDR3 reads CASSETGNPETQYF. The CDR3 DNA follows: TGTGCCAGCAGTGAGACAGGGAACCCCGAGACCCAGTACTTC.

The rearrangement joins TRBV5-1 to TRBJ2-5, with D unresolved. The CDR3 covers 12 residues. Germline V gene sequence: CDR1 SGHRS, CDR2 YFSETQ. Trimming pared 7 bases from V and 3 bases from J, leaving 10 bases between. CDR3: CASAEWEETQYF. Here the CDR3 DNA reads TGCGCCAGCGCTGAGTGGGAAGAGACCCAGTACTTC.

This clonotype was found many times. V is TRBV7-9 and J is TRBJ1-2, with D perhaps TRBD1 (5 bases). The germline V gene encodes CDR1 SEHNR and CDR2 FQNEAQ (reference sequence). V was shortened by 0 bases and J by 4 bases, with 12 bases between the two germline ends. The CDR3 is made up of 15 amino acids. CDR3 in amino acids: CASSLAGPISYGYTF. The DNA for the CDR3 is TGTGCCAGCAGCTTAGCGGGGCCAATTTCCTATGGCTACACCTTC.

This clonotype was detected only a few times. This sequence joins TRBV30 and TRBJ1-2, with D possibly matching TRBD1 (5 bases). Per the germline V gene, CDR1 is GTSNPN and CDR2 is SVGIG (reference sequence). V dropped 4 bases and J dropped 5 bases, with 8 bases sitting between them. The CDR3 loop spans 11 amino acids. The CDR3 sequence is CAWTGGYGYTF. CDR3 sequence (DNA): TGTGCCTGGACGGGGGGTTATGGCTACACCTTC.

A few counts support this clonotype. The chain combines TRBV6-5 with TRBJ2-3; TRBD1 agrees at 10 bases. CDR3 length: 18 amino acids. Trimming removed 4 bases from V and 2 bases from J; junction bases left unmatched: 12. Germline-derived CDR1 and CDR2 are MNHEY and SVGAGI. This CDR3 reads CASSFTRQGAGDTDTQYF. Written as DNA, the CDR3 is TGTGCCAGCAGTTTCACGAGACAGGGGGCCGGGGACACAGATACGCAGTATTTT.

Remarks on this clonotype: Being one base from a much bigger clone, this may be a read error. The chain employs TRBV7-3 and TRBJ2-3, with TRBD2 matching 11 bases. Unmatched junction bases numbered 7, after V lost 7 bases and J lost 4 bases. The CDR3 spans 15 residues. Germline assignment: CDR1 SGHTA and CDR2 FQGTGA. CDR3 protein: CASNSLAGVSDTQYF. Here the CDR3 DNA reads TGTGCCAGCAACTCACTAGCGGGAGTCTCAGATACGCAGTATTTT.

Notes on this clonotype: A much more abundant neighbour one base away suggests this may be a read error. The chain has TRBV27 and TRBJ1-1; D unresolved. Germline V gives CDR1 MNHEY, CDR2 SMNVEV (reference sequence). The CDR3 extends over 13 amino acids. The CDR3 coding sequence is TGTGCCAGCAGTTTCCGACCGAACGCTGAAGCTTTCTTT. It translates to CASSFRPNAEAFF.

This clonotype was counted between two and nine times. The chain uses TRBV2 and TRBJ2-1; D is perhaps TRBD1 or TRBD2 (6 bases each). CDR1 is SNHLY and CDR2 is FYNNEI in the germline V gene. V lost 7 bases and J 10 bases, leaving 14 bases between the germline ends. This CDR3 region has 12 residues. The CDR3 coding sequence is TGTGCCAGCACTGGAGGGGGACTCGAGCAGTTCTTC. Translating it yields CASTGGGLEQFF.

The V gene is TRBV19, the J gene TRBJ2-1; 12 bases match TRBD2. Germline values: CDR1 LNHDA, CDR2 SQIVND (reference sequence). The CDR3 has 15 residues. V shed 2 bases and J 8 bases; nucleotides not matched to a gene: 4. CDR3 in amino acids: CASSITTSGSYEQFF. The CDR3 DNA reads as TGTGCCAGTAGTATAACGACTAGCGGGAGCTATGAGCAGTTCTTC. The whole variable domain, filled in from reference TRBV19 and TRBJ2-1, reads DGGITQSPKYLFRKEGQNVTLSCEQNLNHDAMYWYRQDPGQGLRLIYYSQIVNDFQKGDIAEGYSVSREKKESFPLTVTSAQKNPTAFYLCASSITTSGSYEQFFGPGTRLTVL.

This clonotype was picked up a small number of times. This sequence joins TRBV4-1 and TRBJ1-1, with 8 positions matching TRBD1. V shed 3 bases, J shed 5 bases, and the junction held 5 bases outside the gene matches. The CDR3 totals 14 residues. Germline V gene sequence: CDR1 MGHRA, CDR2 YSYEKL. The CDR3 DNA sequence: TGCGCCAGCAGCCATGAAGACAGGGGTACTGAAGCTTTCTTT. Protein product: CASSHEDRGTEAFF.

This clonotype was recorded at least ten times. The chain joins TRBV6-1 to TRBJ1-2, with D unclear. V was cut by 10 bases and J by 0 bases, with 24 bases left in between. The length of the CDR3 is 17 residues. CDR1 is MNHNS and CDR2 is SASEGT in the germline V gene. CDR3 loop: CATLGPGEDNANYGYTF. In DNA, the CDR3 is TGTGCCACATTAGGCCCGGGAGAAGATAATGCTAACTATGGCTACACCTTC.

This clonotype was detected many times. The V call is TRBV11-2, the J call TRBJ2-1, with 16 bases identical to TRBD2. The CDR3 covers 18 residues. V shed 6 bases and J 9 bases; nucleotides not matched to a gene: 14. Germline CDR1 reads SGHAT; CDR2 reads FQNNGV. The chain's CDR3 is CASSQLAGLAGGPGEQFF. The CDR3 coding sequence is TGTGCCAGCAGTCAATTAGCGGGACTAGCGGGAGGGCCGGGTGAGCAGTTCTTC. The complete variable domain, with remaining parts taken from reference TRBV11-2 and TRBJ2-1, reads EAGVAQSPRYKIIEKRQSVAFWCNPISGHATLYWYQQILGQGPKLLIQFQNNGVVDDSQLPKDRFSAERLKGVDSTLKIQPAKLEDSAVYLCASSQLAGLAGGPGEQFFGPGTRLTVL.

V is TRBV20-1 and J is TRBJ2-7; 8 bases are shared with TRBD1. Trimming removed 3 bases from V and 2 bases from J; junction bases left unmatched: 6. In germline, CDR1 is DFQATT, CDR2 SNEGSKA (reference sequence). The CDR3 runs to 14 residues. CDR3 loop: CSARGDRRTYEQYF. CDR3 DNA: TGCAGTGCTAGGGGGGACAGGAGGACCTACGAGCAGTACTTC.

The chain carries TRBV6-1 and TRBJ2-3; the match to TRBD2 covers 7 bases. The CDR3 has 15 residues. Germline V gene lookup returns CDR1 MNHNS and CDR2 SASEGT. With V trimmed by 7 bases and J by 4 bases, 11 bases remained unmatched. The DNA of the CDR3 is TGTGCCAGCATCACTATCGGGAGGTCGTCAGATACGCAGTATTTT. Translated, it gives CASITIGRSSDTQYF.

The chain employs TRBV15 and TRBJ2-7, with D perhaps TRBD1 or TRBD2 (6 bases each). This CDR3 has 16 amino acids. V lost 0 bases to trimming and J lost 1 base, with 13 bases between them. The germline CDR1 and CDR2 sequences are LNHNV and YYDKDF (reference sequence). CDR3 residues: CATSREGGLKSYEQYF. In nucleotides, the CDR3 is TGTGCCACCAGCAGAGAAGGGGGGCTTAAGTCCTACGAGCAGTACTTC.

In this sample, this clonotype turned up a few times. The CDR3 nucleotides read TGTGCCAGCAGTCCGAGACGCCAAGAGACCCAGTACTTC. Protein product: CASSPRRQETQYF. The chain links TRBV6-1 to TRBJ2-5, with no clear D. Germline CDR1 reads MNHNS; CDR2 reads SASEGT. Deletions cut 5 bases from V and 1 base from J, with 8 bases between. The length of the CDR3 is 13 residues.

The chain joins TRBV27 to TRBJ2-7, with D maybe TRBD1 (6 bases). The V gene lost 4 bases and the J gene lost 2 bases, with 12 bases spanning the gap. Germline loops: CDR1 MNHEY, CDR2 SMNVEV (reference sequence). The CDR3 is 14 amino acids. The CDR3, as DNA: TGTGCCAGCAGTTCCCGGGGACAACCCTACGAGCAGTACTTC. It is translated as CASSSRGQPYEQYF.

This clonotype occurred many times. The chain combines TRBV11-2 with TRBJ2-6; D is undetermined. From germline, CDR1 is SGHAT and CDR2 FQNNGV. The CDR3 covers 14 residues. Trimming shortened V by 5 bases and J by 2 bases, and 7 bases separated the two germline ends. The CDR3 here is CASSQRPGANVLTF. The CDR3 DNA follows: TGTGCCAGCAGCCAGAGACCTGGGGCCAACGTCCTGACTTTC.

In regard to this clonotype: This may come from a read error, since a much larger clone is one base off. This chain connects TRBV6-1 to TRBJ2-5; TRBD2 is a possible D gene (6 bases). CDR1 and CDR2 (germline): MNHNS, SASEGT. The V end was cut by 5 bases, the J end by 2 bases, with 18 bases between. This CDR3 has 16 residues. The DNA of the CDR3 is TGTGCCAGCAGTCGACTAACGGGAGAGGGGCAAGAGACCCAGTACTTC. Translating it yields CASSRLTGEGQETQYF.

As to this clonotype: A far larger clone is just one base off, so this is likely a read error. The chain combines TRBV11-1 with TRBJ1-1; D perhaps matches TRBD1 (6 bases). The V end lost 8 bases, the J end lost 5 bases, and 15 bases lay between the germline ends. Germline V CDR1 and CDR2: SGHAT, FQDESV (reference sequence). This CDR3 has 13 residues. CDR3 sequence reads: CASGTQGRTEAFF. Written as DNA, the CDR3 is TGTGCCAGCGGCACACAGGGAAGGACTGAAGCTTTCTTT.